These 23 T cell receptor beta chains were all obtained from the same sample, sequenced in a study of blood T cell repertoires in COVID-19. The protocol was immunoSEQ multiplex PCR, while the TCRdb copy is restricted to in-frame clones and leaves out a portion. Among 210,000 or so clones listed, approximately 80% were seen once. The sequenced sample was peripheral blood. The receptors were gathered from a woman aged 80 or over with active or convalescent COVID-19.

The rearrangement joins TRBV4-3 to TRBJ2-7; TRBD1 agrees at 8 bases. This CDR3 spans 17 amino acids. Germline CDR1 is LGHNA and CDR2 is YSLEER. J was trimmed by 3 bases and V by 3 bases; bases with no gene match: 13. In DNA, the CDR3 is TGCGCCAGCAGCCACCGAACCGGGACAGGTTTACTCTACGAGCAGTACTTC. Amino acids: CASSHRTGTGLLYEQYF.

A word on this clone: Other DNA sequences within the sample encode an identical CDR3. The chain carries TRBV7-9 and TRBJ2-1; a weak D match, TRBD1 (6 bases). Germline V gene lookup returns CDR1 SEHNR and CDR2 FQNEAQ (reference sequence). The CDR3 runs to 12 residues. The germline V and J ends were trimmed by 4 bases and 12 bases, with 13 bases remaining between them. The CDR3 DNA reads TGTGCCAGCAGCTCACAGGGAGAAGGGCAGTTCTTC. Translated: CASSSQGEGQFF.

The V gene is TRBV29-1, the J gene TRBJ2-3; perhaps TRBD2 as D (5 bases). V lost 0 bases and J 4 bases, leaving 11 bases between the germline ends. The CDR3 has 14 amino acids. Germline lookup yields CDR1 SQVTM and CDR2 ANQGSEA. The CDR3 bases are TGCAGCGTTGAAGACCCGAACGGGGCAGATACGCAGTATTTT. It yields the protein CSVEDPNGADTQYF.

V gene TRBV5-1 combines with J gene TRBJ1-1, with TRBD1 matching over 7 bases. Germline V lookup: CDR1 SGHRS, CDR2 YFSETQ. V was clipped by 3 bases and J by 3 bases; unmatched bases: 2. The CDR3 sequence is 13 residues long. The CDR3 nucleotides are TGCGCCAGCAGCTGGGACAGCCACACTGAAGCTTTCTTT. This codes for CASSWDSHTEAFF.

The chain has TRBV15 and TRBJ1-1; 7 bases align to TRBD1. Trimming removed 0 bases from V and 7 bases from J; junction bases left unmatched: 11. The CDR3 has 16 amino acids. The germline V gene has CDR1 LNHNV and CDR2 YYDKDF (reference sequence). The CDR3 reads CATSRDFFRQGDEAFF. CDR3 in DNA: TGTGCCACCAGCAGAGACTTTTTTAGACAGGGCGATGAAGCTTTCTTT.

The J gene is TRBJ1-5, the V gene TRBV19; D perhaps matches TRBD1 (6 bases). This CDR3 region has 19 residues. The germline V and J ends were trimmed by 5 bases and 5 bases, with 28 bases remaining between them. CDR1 and CDR2 from the germline V gene are LNHDA and SQIVND (reference sequence). The CDR3 DNA is TGTGCCAGTAGTGCATACCGGGACACCCACACGAGGATCCATCAGCCCCAGCATTTT. Its protein product is CASSAYRDTHTRIHQPQHF. Full variable domain (missing parts from reference TRBV19 and TRBJ1-5): DGGITQSPKYLFRKEGQNVTLSCEQNLNHDAMYWYRQDPGQGLRLIYYSQIVNDFQKGDIAEGYSVSREKKESFPLTVTSAQKNPTAFYLCASSAYRDTHTRIHQPQHFGDGTRLSIL.

This clone has only a few counts. The chain combines TRBV27 with TRBJ1-1; 7 bases are shared with TRBD1. Germline loops: CDR1 MNHEY, CDR2 SMNVEV (reference sequence). The CDR3 is made up of 15 amino acids. J gave up 4 bases and V 6 bases, and 11 bases lay outside the gene matches. CDR3 sequence reads: CASSPPGQILTEAFF. The CDR3 coding sequence is TGTGCCAGCAGCCCTCCGGGACAGATACTCACTGAAGCTTTCTTT.

The gene calls are TRBV7-2 and TRBJ1-2, with 9 bases identical to TRBD1. In germline, CDR1 is SGHTA, CDR2 FQGNSA. With 5 bases clipped from V and 2 bases from J, the junction kept 6 bases outside the gene matches. There are 15 residues in the CDR3. The CDR3 DNA reads TGTGCCAGCAGCCCGGTGGGGACAGGGAACTATGGCTACACCTTC. Protein: CASSPVGTGNYGYTF.

This chain uses TRBV2 with TRBJ2-5, with 9 bases lining up with TRBD1. J lost 5 bases, V lost 5 bases, and 6 bases had no gene match. Germline loops: CDR1 SNHLY, CDR2 FYNNEI. This CDR3 contains 14 residues. The DNA for the CDR3 is TGTGCCAGCAGTCCGGGACAGGGTGTCGAGACCCAGTACTTC. It is translated as CASSPGQGVETQYF.

The chain employs TRBV20-1 and TRBJ1-1, with no clear D. Per the germline V gene, CDR1 is DFQATT and CDR2 is SNEGSKA (reference sequence). This CDR3 spans 11 amino acids. Between the trimmed V and J ends, which lost 0 bases and 10 bases, there was a span of 9 bases. CDR3 amino acids: CSARDGRGAFF. The CDR3 DNA sequence: TGCAGTGCTAGAGATGGCAGAGGAGCTTTCTTT.

The chain couples TRBV6-2 or TRBV6-3 to TRBJ2-2; 7 bases agree with TRBD2. V lost 1 base to trimming and J lost 4 bases; unmatched junction nucleotides: 3. Germline loops: CDR1 MNHEY, CDR2 SVGEGT. The CDR3 loop spans 15 amino acids. The CDR3: CASSYWSGVTGELFF. The CDR3 bases are TGTGCCAGCAGTTACTGGAGCGGGGTCACCGGGGAGCTGTTTTTT.

V usage is TRBV9 and J usage is TRBJ2-2, with D possibly TRBD2 on 5 matching bases. Trimming shortened V by 1 base and J by 5 bases, and 12 bases separated the two germline ends. CDR3 length: 15 amino acids. CDR1 is SGDLS and CDR2 is YYNGEE in the germline V gene. In DNA, the CDR3 is TGTGCCAGCAGCGTAACAATCGGAGGAACCGGGGAGCTGTTTTTT. Translating gives CASSVTIGGTGELFF.

The chain carries TRBV19 and TRBJ1-5, with a tentative D call TRBD1 (5 bases). This CDR3 region has 13 residues. Germline values: CDR1 LNHDA, CDR2 SQIVND (reference sequence). Trimming stripped 5 bases from V and 9 bases from J, with 14 bases between. The CDR3 here is CASSQGPLLPQHF. Here the CDR3 DNA reads TGTGCCAGTAGTCAGGGTCCTTTATTGCCCCAGCATTTT.

In its sample, this clone was seen once. The V call is TRBV28, the J call TRBJ1-5; no clear D. This CDR3 is built from 17 residues. The germline V gene encodes CDR1 MDHEN and CDR2 SYDVKM. V lost 7 bases and J lost 0, with 19 bases in between. The CDR3 bases are TGTGCCAGCACCGAGAGGCAGCTCCCCTATAGCAATCAGCCCCAGCATTTT. Translation gives CASTERQLPYSNQPQHF.

Only a few counts were recorded for this clone. The rearrangement joins TRBV12-5 to TRBJ1-5; unclear D gene. V gave up 3 bases and J gave up 1 base, with 4 bases separating them. The CDR3 totals 13 residues. Looked up from germline, CDR1 is LGHNT and CDR2 is FRNRAP. CDR3 in amino acids: CASGLSSNQPQHF. Written as DNA, the CDR3 is TGTGCTAGTGGTTTATCAAGCAATCAGCCCCAGCATTTT.

The chain links TRBV7-6 to TRBJ1-1; 8 bases fit TRBD1. The V gene's germline CDR1 is SGHVS and CDR2 FNYEAQ. With 2 bases clipped from V and 4 bases from J, the junction kept 15 bases outside the gene matches. The CDR3 length is 18 residues. The CDR3 spells CASSLLPPSRGQFTEAFF. The CDR3 nucleotides read TGTGCCAGCAGCTTATTACCCCCGAGCAGGGGGCAGTTCACTGAAGCTTTCTTT.

The chain combines TRBV30 with TRBJ2-7; no clear D gene. Deletions cut 2 bases from V and 3 bases from J, with 5 bases between. The CDR3 length is 11 residues. Germline CDR1 reads GTSNPN; CDR2 reads SVGIG (reference sequence). CDR3 loop: CAWSTGYEQYF. The CDR3 DNA reads TGTGCCTGGAGTACGGGCTACGAGCAGTACTTC.

The chain carries TRBV5-1 and TRBJ2-5; TRBD1 agrees at 8 bases. The V gene's germline CDR1 is SGHRS and CDR2 YFSETQ. J was trimmed by 5 bases and V by 6 bases; bases with no gene match: 6. This CDR3 is 13 amino acids long. Here the CDR3 DNA reads TGCGCCAGCATGGACAGGGCGGGGGAGACCCAGTACTTC. Translated, it gives CASMDRAGETQYF.

CDR3 nucleotides: TGTGCCGTTCAAGGCTTTAGCTTGGAGACCCAGTACTTC. Translating it yields CAVQGFSLETQYF. The V gene is TRBV6-5, the J gene TRBJ2-5; no reliable D call. The CDR3 length is 13 residues. Deletions cut 11 bases from V and 5 bases from J, with 18 bases between. Germline V gene lookup returns CDR1 MNHEY and CDR2 SVGAGI.

The chain uses TRBV7-2 and TRBJ1-6; D gene uncertain. Germline-derived CDR1 and CDR2 are SGHTA and FQGNSA. CDR3 length equals 13 residues. The V end lost 5 bases, the J end lost 8 bases, and 10 bases lay between the germline ends. DNA for the CDR3: TGTGCCAGCAGCAAACGACTTGATTCACCCCTCCACTTT. This sequence encodes CASSKRLDSPLHF.

The chain has TRBV20-1 and TRBJ1-2; unclear D gene. CDR1 and CDR2 (germline): DFQATT, SNEGSKA (reference sequence). The CDR3 is made up of 18 amino acids. V was clipped by 3 bases and J by 6 bases, with 29 bases between them. The CDR3 nucleotides read TGCAGTGCTAGTACGAAGGTGGGAACACCATCCGTCGGGGATGGCTACACCTTC. It codes for CSASTKVGTPSVGDGYTF.

This clone was recorded once. The chain joins TRBV2 to TRBJ2-7; D possibly corresponds to TRBD1 (6 bases). Germline values: CDR1 SNHLY, CDR2 FYNNEI. Deletions cut 9 bases from V and 2 bases from J, with 11 bases between. The CDR3 has 12 amino acids. The CDR3 protein is CASFRDTYEQYF. Here the CDR3 DNA reads TGTGCCAGTTTCAGGGACACCTACGAGCAGTACTTC.

This clone was detected a few times. The chain recombines TRBV5-4 with TRBJ2-1; TRBD1 matches 8 bases. The CDR3 extends over 15 amino acids. The germline gives CDR1 SGHNT, CDR2 YYREEE (reference sequence). Trimming took 4 bases from V and 2 from J; bases not matched to a gene: 5. CDR3 protein: CASSRQGYTYNEQFF. CDR3 sequence (DNA): TGTGCCAGCAGCCGACAGGGGTATACCTACAATGAGCAGTTCTTC.